The clone carrying this T cell receptor beta chain was observed a few times. Its antigen is undetermined. Using its own MiXCR run on the 5' RACE reads, TCRdb lists one record per CDR3 protein. The data hold fewer than 700,000 distinct CDR3 sequences, with about a fifth observed a single time. This record belongs to a study of T-cell memory formation after mild COVID-19. CDR1 and CDR2 from the germline V gene are DFQATT and SNEGSKA (reference sequence). The V end was cut by 6 bases, the J end by 1 base, with 18 bases between. This CDR3 region has 15 residues. Study-wide findings and caveats: The CD4+ clones that contracted clustered mainly within CM and EM, and the CD8+ clones concentrated in EMRA. Pre-infection memory contained some responding clones, which suggested that cross-reactive memory had joined.

The sequenced sample was PBMCs or a T cell subset sorted from them (not recorded which). The source is an adult woman who had mild COVID-19 (a few samples of this study predate the infection). Cell type and time point are not known. V and J are TRBV20-1 and TRBJ1-1, with a possible D match to TRBD1 (5 bases). CDR3 coding DNA: TGCAGTGCCCCTGGGAAGGGGCAGAGGAACACTGAAGCTTTCTTT. Encoded protein: CSAPGKGQRNTEAFF.